The 31 T cell receptor beta chains presented below share a single source sample, sequenced in a study of shared clonotypes between healthy human individuals (dated by TCRdb to about 2020). Receptor amplification or capture employed the immunoSEQ multiplex PCR assay. In its TCRdb copy, this immuneACCESS table keeps in-frame sequences only and misses some clones. Where compared with another copy, unresolved V genes explain less than half of these, and the others have no known cause. This sample lists approximately 710,000 clones; 90% were detected once. Of the sample, around a third falls within the top ten clones. Sequenced input: memory CD8+ T cells from PBMCs. The cell subset or site label on this specimen signifies: CD45RO+ cells pooled with CCR7-negative TemRA cells. The receptor set was obtained from a man aged 18 to 29 in good health. Some clones in this sample may be carry-over from other donors' samples.

In DNA form, the CDR3 reads TGTGCCAGTAGTACACTACCGGGACTAGCGGACCGTTCCTACAATGAGCAGTTCTTC. Translation: CASSTLPGLADRSYNEQFF. This chain links TRBV19 with TRBJ2-1; TRBD2 aligns across 11 bases. This CDR3 is built from 19 residues. The ends lost 4 bases at V and 1 base at J; junction bases unmatched: 12. Germline assignment: CDR1 LNHDA and CDR2 SQIVND (reference sequence).

In DNA, the CDR3 is TGTGCCAGCCGATGGGGGGGTCGGTACGAGCAGTACTTC. It yields the protein CASRWGGRYEQYF. This chain connects TRBV25-1 to TRBJ2-7, with 7 bases matching TRBD2. Trimming removed 8 bases from V and 4 bases from J; junction bases left unmatched: 8. Germline CDR1 is MGHDK and CDR2 is SYGVNS. This CDR3 contains 13 residues.

This chain links TRBV4-2 with TRBJ2-7; D might be TRBD2 (6 bases). Germline V gene sequence: CDR1 LGHNA, CDR2 YNFKEQ. CDR3 length equals 16 residues. The V end lost 3 bases, the J end lost 7 bases, and 22 bases lay between the germline ends. The CDR3 protein is CASSQRAGTYLREQYF. For the CDR3, the DNA is TGTGCCAGCAGCCAGCGAGCCGGGACTTACCTTAGGGAGCAGTACTTC.

The rearrangement joins TRBV11-2 to TRBJ2-1, with TRBD2 matching 9 bases. Trimming took 8 bases from V and 7 from J; bases not matched to a gene: 15. Germline assignment: CDR1 SGHAT and CDR2 FQNNGV. The CDR3 consists of 16 residues. The CDR3 is CASFGGLAGKRNEQFF. The CDR3 nucleotides read TGTGCCAGCTTTGGGGGGCTAGCGGGAAAAAGGAATGAGCAGTTCTTC.

On this clone: An end of the junction differs from the germline gene, which may be a read error. The chain links TRBV2 to TRBJ2-1; tentative D call: TRBD2 (6 bases). The CDR3 totals 12 residues. Germline CDR1 reads SNHLY; CDR2 reads FYNNEI. This chain's CDR3 is CAGSSSYNEQFF. The CDR3, as DNA: TGCGCGGGGAGTAGCTCCTACAATGAGCAGTTCTTC.

V and J are TRBV9 and TRBJ2-7; no clear D. The V end was cut by 2 bases, the J end by 2 bases, with 8 bases between. The CDR3 is 13 amino acids. From germline, CDR1 is SGDLS and CDR2 YYNGEE. CDR3 coding DNA: TGTGCCAGCAGCGTCCACGAAGCCTACGAGCAGTACTTC. Translating it yields CASSVHEAYEQYF.

The V call is TRBV28, the J call TRBJ2-3; 10 positions match TRBD2. Germline CDR1 is MDHEN and CDR2 is SYDVKM. The length of the CDR3 is 16 residues. V gave up 3 bases and J gave up 5 bases; unmatched junction bases: 8. The CDR3 loop is CASSFRLAGGGDTQYF. CDR3 sequence (DNA): TGTGCCAGCAGTTTTCGGTTAGCGGGAGGAGGAGATACGCAGTATTTT.

This rearrangement joins TRBV4-1 to TRBJ2-7; D unresolved. Per germline, CDR1 MGHRA and CDR2 YSYEKL. The CDR3 length is 16 residues. Trimming removed 0 bases from V and 5 bases from J, with 17 bases in between. The CDR3 coding sequence is TGCGCCAGCAGCCAAGATCCCGGCGTGGGAAGGAACGAGCAGTACTTC. This sequence encodes CASSQDPGVGRNEQYF.

CDR3 nucleotide sequence: TGCGCCAGCAGCCAAGTGCCAGGGGGCAGTTCACCCCTCCACTTT. It specifies CASSQVPGGSSPLHF. V is TRBV4-1 and J is TRBJ1-6; 8 bases agree with TRBD1. The V gene end was trimmed by 1 base and the J gene end by 9 bases; junction bases not matched to a gene: 5. Per the germline V gene, CDR1 is MGHRA and CDR2 is YSYEKL. The length of the CDR3 is 15 residues.

The rearrangement uses TRBV7-2 and TRBJ1-1, with no clear D. The germline V gene encodes CDR1 SGHTA and CDR2 FQGNSA. The CDR3 has 11 amino acids. Trimming pared 5 bases from V and 11 bases from J, leaving 12 bases between. In DNA form, the CDR3 reads TGTGCCAGCAGCCTGAAAGGAGGGGCTTTCTTT. Amino acids: CASSLKGGAFF.

The chain combines TRBV2 with TRBJ2-1, with 12 bases lining up with TRBD2. The CDR3 spans 15 residues. Unmatched junction bases numbered 3, after V lost 3 bases and J lost 6 bases. The V gene's germline CDR1 is SNHLY and CDR2 FYNNEI. The CDR3 loop reads CASSDGGLAGNEQFF. CDR3 coding DNA: TGTGCCAGCAGTGATGGGGGACTAGCGGGCAATGAGCAGTTCTTC.

The chain combines TRBV5-1 with TRBJ2-7; 8 bases line up with TRBD1. With V trimmed by 4 bases and J by 0 bases, 6 bases remained unmatched. The length of the CDR3 is 15 residues. Germline V CDR1 and CDR2: SGHRS, YFSETQ. The CDR3 loop is CASSEWTGYSYEQYF. Here the CDR3 DNA reads TGCGCCAGCAGCGAATGGACAGGGTACTCCTACGAGCAGTACTTC.

The chain is built from TRBV7-8 and TRBJ2-3, with 10 bases fitting TRBD2. The CDR3 has 16 amino acids. V gave up 4 bases and J gave up 2 bases; unmatched junction bases: 6. CDR1 is SGHVS, CDR2 FQNEAQ, per germline. CDR3 DNA sequence: TGTGCCAGCAGCTCGGGACTAGCGTCGGACACAGATACGCAGTATTTT. Translating gives CASSSGLASDTDTQYF. The full variable domain, with the rest looked up from reference TRBV7-8 and TRBJ2-3, is GAGVSQSPRYKVAKRGQDVALRCDPISGHVSLFWYQQALGQGPEFLTYFQNEAQLDKSGLPSDRFFAERPEGSVSTLKIQRTQQEDSAVYLCASSSGLASDTDTQYFGPGTRLTVL.

The gene calls are TRBV4-1 and TRBJ2-1; 11 bases match TRBD2. Germline-derived CDR1 and CDR2 are MGHRA and YSYEKL. This CDR3 comprises 17 residues. Unmatched junction bases numbered 5, after V lost 0 bases and J lost 4 bases. The CDR3 coding sequence is TGCGCCAGCAGCCAAGATTCGACTAGCGGGACTTACAATGAGCAGTTCTTC. This gives the protein CASSQDSTSGTYNEQFF.

This sequence joins TRBV7-9 and TRBJ2-5; D gene ambiguous. V gave up 5 bases and J gave up 5 bases, with 18 bases separating them. This CDR3 has 15 amino acids. CDR1 and CDR2 from the germline V gene are SEHNR and FQNEAQ (reference sequence). In DNA form, the CDR3 reads TGTGCCAGCAGCCCGACGCTCTTGAAGAGGGAGACCCAGTACTTC. Translated: CASSPTLLKRETQYF.

The CDR3, as DNA: TGTGCCAGCAGCGCGTATGGTGGGAGCATCGATACGCAGTATTTT. It specifies CASSAYGGSIDTQYF. The gene calls are TRBV9 and TRBJ2-3, with a tentative D call TRBD2 (5 bases). V was cut by 3 bases and J by 6 bases, with 17 bases left in between. CDR1 and CDR2 (germline): SGDLS, YYNGEE. The CDR3 contains 15 residues.

This clone was observed at least ten times. The J gene is TRBJ1-3, the V gene TRBV7-2; 8 nucleotides match TRBD1. The V gene end was trimmed by 5 bases and the J gene end by 4 bases; junction bases not matched to a gene: 1. The CDR3 extends over 13 amino acids. The germline V gene encodes CDR1 SGHTA and CDR2 FQGNSA. The CDR3 spells CASSGDRGNTIYF. The CDR3 bases are TGTGCCAGCAGCGGGGACAGGGGAAACACCATATATTTT. Full variable domain (remainder filled in from reference TRBV7-2 and TRBJ1-3): GAGVSQSPSNKVTEKGKDVELRCDPISGHTALYWYRQSLGQGLEFLIYFQGNSAPDKSGLPSDRFSAERTGGSVSTLTIQRTQQEDSAVYLCASSGDRGNTIYFGEGSWLTVV.

This clone showed up many times. Within the sample, other DNA sequences also encode this same CDR3. The chain carries TRBV5-4 and TRBJ2-1; D remains unclear. V was trimmed by 1 base and J by 2 bases, leaving 4 bases between them. The CDR3 totals 13 residues. Germline V gene data show CDR1 as SGHNT and CDR2 as YYREEE (reference sequence). The DNA of the CDR3 is TGTGCCAGCAGCTTGAGGGCCTACAATGAGCAGTTCTTC. Protein sequence: CASSLRAYNEQFF.

The V and J genes are TRBV6-1 and TRBJ2-5; D possibly matches TRBD1 or TRBD2 (5 bases each). Trimming pared 7 bases from V and 7 bases from J, leaving 19 bases between. This CDR3 contains 14 residues. Germline V gene sequence: CDR1 MNHNS, CDR2 SASEGT. Here the CDR3 DNA reads TGTGCCAGCATACTCGGGACCCCCCCAACGACCCAGTACTTC. Encoded protein: CASILGTPPTTQYF.

The rearrangement links TRBV5-1 to TRBJ1-3; D gene ambiguous. Germline lookup yields CDR1 SGHRS and CDR2 YFSETQ. Trimming took off 4 bases at V and 2 bases at J, with 7 bases between the two ends. CDR3 size: 13 residues. CDR3 in DNA: TGCGCCAGCAGCCCCGCAGCTGGAAACACCATATATTTT. Translation gives CASSPAAGNTIYF.

This chain joins TRBV15 and TRBJ2-7; D is unresolved. V lost 0 bases and J lost 7, with 16 bases in between. Germline V lookup: CDR1 LNHNV, CDR2 YYDKDF (reference sequence). The CDR3 has 15 residues. CDR3 sequence reads: CATSRDRHPPFEQYF. The DNA of the CDR3 is TGTGCCACCAGCAGAGATCGGCACCCACCGTTTGAGCAGTACTTC.

This clone was observed at least ten times. The CDR3 coding sequence is TGTGCCAGCAGCCCACTGGGACCTACCTACGAGCAGTACTTC. Translation gives CASSPLGPTYEQYF. The chain is built from TRBV11-2 and TRBJ2-7, with D possibly being TRBD1 or TRBD2 (5 bases each). V was trimmed by 5 bases and J by 2 bases, leaving 13 bases between them. Germline CDR1 reads SGHAT; CDR2 reads FQNNGV. The CDR3 spans 14 residues.

The chain employs TRBV27 and TRBJ2-2, with 8 nucleotides matching TRBD1. Per the germline V gene, CDR1 is MNHEY and CDR2 is SMNVEV (reference sequence). Unmatched junction bases numbered 8, after V lost 8 bases and J lost 3 bases. CDR3 length equals 15 residues. Here the CDR3 reads CASSGAGGDTGELFF. DNA for the CDR3: TGTGCCAGCTCCGGGGCAGGGGGCGACACCGGGGAGCTGTTTTTT.

The V gene is TRBV6-1, the J gene TRBJ2-1; weak D call: TRBD2 (5 bases). The germline V and J ends were trimmed by 5 bases and 4 bases, with 12 bases remaining between them. The CDR3 consists of 14 residues. CDR1 is MNHNS, CDR2 SASEGT, per germline. The CDR3 is CASSPWTGYNEQFF. The DNA of the CDR3 is TGTGCCAGCAGTCCATGGACTGGGTACAATGAGCAGTTCTTC.

The chain has TRBV5-6 and TRBJ2-7; TRBD2 aligns across 13 bases. J was trimmed by 2 bases and V by 4 bases; bases with no gene match: 3. In germline, CDR1 is SGHDT, CDR2 YYEEEE. The CDR3 has 15 amino acids. The CDR3 sequence: CASSPGLAGAYEQYF. The CDR3 bases are TGTGCCAGCAGCCCCGGACTAGCGGGGGCCTACGAGCAGTACTTC.

V usage is TRBV19 and J usage is TRBJ2-7; 7 bases align to TRBD2. The V and J ends lost 7 bases and 2 bases, in that order; junction bases with no gene match: 17. The V gene's germline CDR1 is LNHDA and CDR2 SQIVND (reference sequence). This CDR3 is 17 amino acids long. The CDR3 DNA follows: TGTGCCAGTACCCGGAGGTCTAAGCGGGACCGCCCCTACGAGCAGTACTTC. It encodes CASTRRSKRDRPYEQYF. The full variable domain, in which reference TRBV19 and TRBJ2-7 provide the parts outside the CDR3, is DGGITQSPKYLFRKEGQNVTLSCEQNLNHDAMYWYRQDPGQGLRLIYYSQIVNDFQKGDIAEGYSVSREKKESFPLTVTSAQKNPTAFYLCASTRRSKRDRPYEQYFGPGTRLTVT.

This clone was observed a single time. The gene calls are TRBV7-6 and TRBJ2-7; tentatively, D is TRBD2 (6 bases). The V end was cut by 5 bases, the J end by 1 base, with 9 bases between. Germline V gene lookup returns CDR1 SGHVS and CDR2 FNYEAQ. The CDR3 consists of 13 residues. The CDR3, as DNA: TGTGCCAGCAGCCGGACTACTTCCTACGAGCAGTACTTC. Encoded protein: CASSRTTSYEQYF.

As concerns this clone: The same CDR3 arises from other DNA sequences in this sample as well. The genes are TRBV14 and TRBJ2-1, with D perhaps matching TRBD2 (5 bases). Germline V gene lookup returns CDR1 SGHDN and CDR2 FVKESK. The CDR3 covers 13 residues. Trimming cost V 4 bases and J 4 bases, with 8 bases left between them. The chain's CDR3 is CASSPRGYNEQFF. The CDR3 DNA sequence: TGTGCCAGCAGCCCCCGGGGATACAATGAGCAGTTCTTC.

The chain uses TRBV28 and TRBJ1-2, with no clear D. CDR1 and CDR2 (germline): MDHEN, SYDVKM. The ends were cut back, 8 bases at V and 4 bases at J, with 11 bases in the middle. This CDR3 is 12 amino acids long. This chain's CDR3 is CASGRMSYGYTF. DNA for the CDR3: TGTGCCAGCGGACGCATGTCCTATGGCTACACCTTC.

The CDR3 nucleotides read TGTGCCAGCAGTGAAGCGCGAGGGACCGGCCAGGCCTACGAGCAGTACTTC. This encodes CASSEARGTGQAYEQYF. The chain uses TRBV6-1 and TRBJ2-7; either TRBD1 or TRBD2 may supply D (5 bases each). V lost 0 bases and J 2 bases, leaving 17 bases between the germline ends. The CDR3 loop spans 17 amino acids. Germline assignment: CDR1 MNHNS and CDR2 SASEGT.

This chain connects TRBV9 to TRBJ2-3; 11 positions agree with TRBD2. The CDR3 runs to 15 residues. Germline trimming cut 3 bases from V and 2 bases from J; bases unmatched to any gene: 2. Per germline, CDR1 SGDLS and CDR2 YYNGEE. DNA for the CDR3: TGTGCCAGCAGCGCTAGCGGGAGGATCACAGATACGCAGTATTTT. Encoded protein: CASSASGRITDTQYF. The full variable domain, its missing parts supplied by reference TRBV9 and TRBJ2-3, is DSGVTQTPKHLITATGQRVTLRCSPRSGDLSVYWYQQSLDQGLQFLIQYYNGEERAKGNILERFSAQQFPDLHSELNLSSLELGDSALYFCASSASGRITDTQYFGPGTRLTVL.